This TCR beta chain comes out of a study of prognosis after radiotherapy for stage I lung cancer (dated by TCRdb to about 2021). Looking at the study overall: About 20 stage I NSCLC patients were enrolled in Nanjing, China, between 2018 and 2019. Stage I lung tumors that were newly diagnosed and primary were found in approximately 15 patients, while a few patients had oligometastatic NSCLC after surgical resection of the primary tumor. Every patient was regarded as medically inoperable, because of comorbidities in about a dozen cases and refusal of surgery in roughly seven cases. The cohort was made up of some 12 men and over 5 women, with a median age of approximately 74 years and an age range of 53 to 84 years. Some twelve patients had adenocarcinoma and about seven had squamous cell carcinoma as the tumor histology. Image-guided IMRT or VMAT was used to deliver SBRT in 3 to 5 fractions at a biologically effective dose of at least 100 Gy. SBRT was not combined with any concurrent therapy in any patient. Distant metastases were developed by four of the 19 patients after SBRT, at a median of around seven months, whereas no significant progression was observed in the other 15 patients. The study profiled peripheral blood TCR beta repertoires from stage I NSCLC patients before and after stereotactic body radiotherapy and related them to distant failure. A total of roughly 40 blood samples from roughly 20 patients were sequenced, with one sample obtained before and one obtained after SBRT for each patient. Overall results and qualifications from the work: After SBRT, the number of unique TCR clones decreased (median around 10,000 before versus several thousand after; Wilcoxon paired P=0.011). No adjustment for multiple comparisons was applied to any of the reported P values. Tumor specificity of expanded TCR clones was not determined. TRBV and TRBJ usage frequencies reportedly differed by metastasis status, in two V genes at baseline and in fewer than ten V and two J genes after SBRT. The study was limited by the small cohort and short follow-up, and independent validation of the study findings is required. Post-SBRT Shannon entropy and its change from baseline were lower in patients who developed distant metastases; baseline Shannon entropy was not associated with metastases.

The TCR beta CDR3 region was amplified from genomic DNA by two rounds of multiplex PCR. In the first round of PCR, primers specific to each TRBV and TRBJ gene were used, and the primer sequences are filed in Chinese patent CN105087789A. The second PCR round used universal primers. The Roche High Pure PCR Template Preparation Kit was used to extract genomic DNA from frozen PBMCs. The libraries underwent paired-end sequencing with 151 bp reads on an Illumina HiSeq 3000. On the authors' methods: CutAdapt was used to discard raw reads that did not contain the multiplex PCR primer sequences. PEAR was used to merge high-quality paired reads into contigs. By aligning each contig to reference sequences, MiXCR assigned the TRB V, D and J gene segments to that contig. To remove sequencing errors, CDR3 sequences were clustered according to base quality and sequence similarity. Diversity was calculated as Shannon entropy divided by the natural log of the number of productive TCR sequences. Clonality was defined as one minus Shannon entropy divided by the natural log of the number of unique clonotypes. Progression-free survival cut-offs for repertoire metrics were chosen using the Youden index of ROC curves, with analyses run in R 3.5.3. In-frame beta chains were kept once TCRdb had trimmed the public reads at Q25 with fastp and called clones with MiXCR. Rows are combined by CDR3 protein, so each entry shows the most common genes and DNA. The V and J calls and clone size come from TCRdb's table, not from the authors' own analysis. The sample records some 17,000 distinct CDR3 sequences, approximately 28% of which are singletons. Roughly 30% of the sample comes from the top ten.

All patients had node-negative disease on CT and PET/CT, and none had a history of other malignancies or had previously received chemotherapy or radiotherapy. At each of two time points, about 6 milliliters of peripheral venous blood were collected in EDTA tubes. PBMCs were isolated by Ficoll-Paque Plus density-gradient centrifugation. Right after collection, samples were placed at -80 degrees C and kept there until analysis. The CDR3 measures 14 amino acids from cysteine to phenylalanine. Of all the DNA, just the CDR3 is kept, 42 bases in frame from base 1. CDR1 is given as MNHEY and CDR2 as SVGEGT, both from the germline V gene. About this clonotype: The clone's antigen remains unknown. An end of the junction differs from the germline gene, which may be a read error.

The clonotype was recovered from a donor of 50 years or more with non-small cell lung cancer. The starting material was PBMCs, obtained before or after stereotactic body radiation therapy (not recorded which). The rearranged chain carries TRBV6-2 or TRBV6-3 and TRBJ1-4, and TRBD1 matches 9 of the central bases. The CDR3 corresponds to CASSWDRASEKLYF. Here is the DNA: TGTGCCAGCAGTTGGGACAGGGCCAGTGAAAAACTGTATTTT.